This T cell receptor (beta chain) was recovered during a study of control samples from healthy donors and cancer patients. Assay: immunoSEQ multiplex PCR; the TCRdb copy retains only in-frame clones and omits some. This sample lists 150,000 to 200,000 clones; its ten largest clones have under 2.5%. The CDR3 has 16 residues. Germline V lookup: CDR1 LGHNA, CDR2 YNFKEQ. V shed 0 bases and J shed 5 bases, with 16 bases lying between them. Sequenced sample: blood. This TCR came from a woman in her thirties in good health. This chain connects TRBV4-2 to TRBJ2-5, with D possibly being TRBD1 (6 bases). The CDR3 spells CASSQEPGHLMETQYF. The CDR3 DNA is TGTGCCAGCAGCCAAGAGCCGGGACACCTAATGGAGACCCAGTACTTC.